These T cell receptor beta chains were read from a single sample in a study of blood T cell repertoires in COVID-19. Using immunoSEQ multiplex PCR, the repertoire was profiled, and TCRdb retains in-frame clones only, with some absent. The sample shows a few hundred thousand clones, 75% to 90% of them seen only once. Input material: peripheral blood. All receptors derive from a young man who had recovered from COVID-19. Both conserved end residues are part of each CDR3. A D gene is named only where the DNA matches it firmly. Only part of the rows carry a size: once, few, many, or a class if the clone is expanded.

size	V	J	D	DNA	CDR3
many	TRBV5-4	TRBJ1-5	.	TGTGCCAGCAGCTTCTGGCAGGGTAATCAGCCCCAGCATTTT	CASSFWQGNQPQHF
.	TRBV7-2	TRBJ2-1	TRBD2	TGTGCCAGCAGCACCAGAGCGGGGTACACCTACAATGAGCAGTTCTTC	CASSTRAGYTYNEQFF
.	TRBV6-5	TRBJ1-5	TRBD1	TGTGCCAGCAGTCCCGGGACAGGGCCGCCCCAGCATTTT	CASSPGTGPPQHF
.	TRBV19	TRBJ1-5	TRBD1	TGTGCCAGTAGTCTACAGGGGGCCCAACAGCCCCAGCATTTT	CASSLQGAQQPQHF
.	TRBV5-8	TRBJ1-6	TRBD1	TGTGCCAGCAGCTTGAGTGGGGGTGCCGGGACAGGGGTAAATTCACCCCTCCACTTT	CASSLSGGAGTGVNSPLHF
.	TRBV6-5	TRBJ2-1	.	TGTGCCAGTCTGAGCTCCTACAATGAGCAGTTCTTC	CASLSSYNEQFF
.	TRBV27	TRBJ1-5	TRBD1	TGTGCCAGCACTAGATACGGGGACAGGGGCTTCGCTTCTAGCAATCAGCCCCAGCATTTT	CASTRYGDRGFASSNQPQHF
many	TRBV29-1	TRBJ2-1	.	TGCAGCGTTGTATACATGAGGGATGAGCAGTTCTTC	CSVVYMRDEQFF
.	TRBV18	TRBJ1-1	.	TGTGCCAGCTCACTACCCCTCAGTGAAGCTTTCTTT	CASSLPLSEAFF
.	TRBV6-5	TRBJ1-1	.	TGTGCCAGCAGGACGACAGGAGTGAGCACTGAAGCTTTCTTT	CASRTTGVSTEAFF
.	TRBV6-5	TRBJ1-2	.	TGTGCCAGCAGTTACTCGAGGCCTAACTATGGCTACACCTTC	CASSYSRPNYGYTF
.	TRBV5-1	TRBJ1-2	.	TGCGCCAGCAGCCGTTACAGGATTTCAAACTATGGCTACACCTTC	CASSRYRISNYGYTF
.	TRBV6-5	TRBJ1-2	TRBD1	TGTGCCAGCAGTTACACTGACAGGGGCGTGATCTATGGCTACACCTTC	CASSYTDRGVIYGYTF
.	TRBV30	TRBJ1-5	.	TGTGCCTTGGACACTGCAAGCAATCAGCCCCAGCATTTT	CALDTASNQPQHF
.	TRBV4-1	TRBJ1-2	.	TGCGCCAGCAGCCAAGGTTGGGAGGTGTATGGCTACACCTTC	CASSQGWEVYGYTF
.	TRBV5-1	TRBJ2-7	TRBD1	TGCGCCAGCAGCGTCGACGTGACAGGGGTTTACGAGCAGTACTTC	CASSVDVTGVYEQYF
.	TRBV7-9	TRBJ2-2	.	TGTGCCAGCAGCGTAAGACAGTCATCGAACACCGGGGAGCTGTTTTTT	CASSVRQSSNTGELFF
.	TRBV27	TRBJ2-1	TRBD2	TGTGCCAGCAGTTTACCCGTGGGGGGGTCCCACAATGAGCAGTTCTTC	CASSLPVGGSHNEQFF
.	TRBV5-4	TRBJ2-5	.	TGTGCCAGCGGACAAAACGGGCCGTACCAAGAGACCCAGTACTTC	CASGQNGPYQETQYF
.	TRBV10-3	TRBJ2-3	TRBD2	TGTGCCATCAGCGATTTAGCGGGGGCTTTGAACACAGATACGCAGTATTTT	CAISDLAGALNTDTQYF
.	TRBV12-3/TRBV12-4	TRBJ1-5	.	TGTGCCAGCACCTACGGACAGTCTCAGCCCCAGCATTTT	CASTYGQSQPQHF
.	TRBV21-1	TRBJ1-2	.	TGTGCCAGCACCAGGGAGGGTACTAACTATGGCTACACCTTC	CASTREGTNYGYTF
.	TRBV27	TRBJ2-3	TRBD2	TGTGCCAGCAGTCCCCTCGACCTAGCGGTCACAGATACGCAGTATTTT	CASSPLDLAVTDTQYF
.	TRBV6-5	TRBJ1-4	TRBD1	TGTGCCAGCACCCTAGGGGGCAGGAGTGAAAAACTGTTTTTT	CASTLGGRSEKLFF
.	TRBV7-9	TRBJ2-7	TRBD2	TGTGCCAGCAGCTGGGGTGGGACTAGCTCCTACGAGCAGTACTTC	CASSWGGTSSYEQYF
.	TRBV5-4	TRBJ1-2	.	TGTGCCAGCGGTTCGACACGAAATGGCTACACCTTC	CASGSTRNGYTF